Below are 14 T cell receptor beta chains sequenced from a single sample in a study of human T cells and chemical hapten exposure (dated by TCRdb to 2020 to 2022). The intended sense of this specimen's time point label: pre-sensitization, week 0. The treatment or condition label of this sample denotes: therapeutic diphenylcyclopropenone sensitization with weekly scalp DPC. The library was obtained by RACE. The sequencer listed for this sample is NextSeq 500. TCRdb passed the public sequencing reads through fastp at Q25 and MiXCR, retaining productive beta sequences. Under each unique CDR3 protein, matching rows form one entry showing the most common genes and DNA. Counted in this sample were around 300,000 distinct CDR3 sequences; about 5% of them appeared once. Jointly, the top ten make up about 7.7% of the sample. This sample comprised whole blood, obtained in connection with sensitization to the hapten diphenylcyclopropenone (DPC). The receptors come from a young woman with alopecia areata. Some clones in this sample may be carry-over from other donors' samples.

This clonotype was seen ten or more times. The CDR3 coding sequence is TGCGCCAGCAGCCAAAATGGACAGGGCATGGAAGCTTTCTTT. This codes for CASSQNGQGMEAFF. The V gene is TRBV4-3, the J gene TRBJ1-1, with 8 bases lining up with TRBD1. Germline lookup yields CDR1 LGHNA and CDR2 YSLEER. This CDR3 comprises 14 residues. Trimming removed 2 bases from V and 8 bases from J; junction bases left unmatched: 7.

This clonotype was observed at least ten times. This sequence joins TRBV4-2 and TRBJ1-3; no clear D. CDR1 and CDR2 (germline): LGHNA, YNFKEQ. The CDR3 is made up of 10 amino acids. Trimming stripped 7 bases from V and 11 bases from J, with 9 bases between. CDR3 amino acids: CASTKVPIYF. CDR3 sequence (DNA): TGTGCCAGCACCAAAGTCCCCATATATTTT.

This clonotype has only a few counts. The V call is TRBV7-9, the J call TRBJ1-3; tentatively, D is TRBD1 (5 bases). V lost 7 bases and J lost 5, with 21 bases in between. CDR1 and CDR2 (germline): SEHNR, FQNEAQ (reference sequence). This CDR3 comprises 16 residues. This CDR3 is CASNPAGAAVRNTIYF. The CDR3 DNA reads as TGTGCCAGCAACCCCGCCGGGGCGGCGGTAAGAAACACCATATATTTT.

This clonotype was seen a few times. This sequence joins TRBV11-2 and TRBJ1-2; maybe TRBD1 (5 bases). Trimming left V 5 bases short and J 7 bases short, with 20 bases between. This CDR3 is 15 amino acids long. Per the germline V gene, CDR1 is SGHAT and CDR2 is FQNNGV. CDR3 residues: CASSRLGGARLGYTF. The CDR3 region has the DNA TGTGCCAGCAGCCGGTTAGGTGGGGCACGTCTTGGCTACACCTTC.

This clonotype was detected only a few times. V gene TRBV5-1 combines with J gene TRBJ2-3; TRBD1 matches at 9 bases. Per germline, CDR1 SGHRS and CDR2 YFSETQ. The CDR3 contains 16 residues. J lost 3 bases, V lost 0 bases, and 5 bases had no gene match. Written as DNA, the CDR3 is TGCGCCAGCAGCTTGGGGGACAGGGATGGTACAGATACGCAGTATTTT. Its protein is CASSLGDRDGTDTQYF.

V gene TRBV5-1 combines with J gene TRBJ2-1; 14 bases are a match to TRBD2. This CDR3 is 17 amino acids long. Germline trimming cut 4 bases from V and 7 bases from J; bases unmatched to any gene: 10. Per the germline V gene, CDR1 is SGHRS and CDR2 is YFSETQ. The CDR3 DNA reads TGCGCCAGCAGCCCCCGACTAGCGGGGGGGCACGCGAATGAGCAGTTCTTC. It yields the protein CASSPRLAGGHANEQFF.

This clonotype was found many times. The chain joins TRBV6-2 or TRBV6-3 to TRBJ2-3, with D perhaps being TRBD1 or TRBD2 (7 bases each). The germline CDR1 and CDR2 sequences are MNHEY and SVGEGT. The CDR3 covers 16 residues. Trimming cost V 5 bases and J 4 bases, with 19 bases left between them. Here the CDR3 reads CASSGGSGGGADTQYF. The CDR3 DNA follows: TGTGCCAGCAGTGGGGGCTCAGGGGGAGGGGCAGATACGCAGTATTTT.

This clonotype was picked up a small number of times. The chain recombines TRBV3-1 with TRBJ1-1; D might be TRBD1 (5 bases). Germline CDR1 is LGHDT and CDR2 is YNNKEL (reference sequence). This CDR3 has 19 amino acids. Trimming removed 3 bases from V and 3 bases from J, with 26 bases in between. The CDR3: CASSQKGQTMVERDTEAFF. DNA of the CDR3: TGTGCCAGCAGCCAGAAGGGGCAGACAATGGTCGAGAGGGACACTGAAGCTTTCTTT.

This clonotype has a handful of counts. The J gene is TRBJ1-3, the V gene TRBV5-4, with TRBD1 as a possible D gene (5 bases). Germline V gene sequence: CDR1 SGHNT, CDR2 YYREEE (reference sequence). V lost 4 bases and J lost 0, with 11 bases in between. CDR3 size: 15 residues. CDR3 coding DNA: TGTGCCAGCAGCCCGGGACGGGTCTCTGGAAACACCATATATTTT. Protein sequence: CASSPGRVSGNTIYF.

There are many counts of this clonotype. The V call is TRBV12-3 or TRBV12-4, the J call TRBJ1-1; D is ambiguous. This CDR3 contains 15 residues. V was clipped by 2 bases and J by 5 bases, with 15 bases between them. Here the CDR3 reads CASSLQRALGTEAFF. Written as DNA, the CDR3 is TGTGCCAGCAGTTTACAGCGTGCACTGGGGACTGAAGCTTTCTTT.

Details on this clonotype: A much larger clone lies a single base off, so this may be a read error. No conserved phenylalanine or tryptophan ends this CDR3, so it is likely a read error. The DNA is left out, because the CDR3 cannot be placed on it with certainty; the CDR3 is given as TCRdb lists it. The V and J genes are TRBV5-6 and TRBJ1-5; the listed D gene, TRBD1, was not tested against the DNA. Germline CDR1 is SGHDT and CDR2 is YYEEEE. Termini included, the CDR3 measures 14 amino acids. CDR3 loop: CASSLAGVAPRPTS.

In its sample, this clonotype was seen many times. V gene TRBV29-1 combines with J gene TRBJ2-3, with 7 nucleotides matching TRBD1. The CDR3 totals 11 residues. Trimming cost V 8 bases and J 1 base; bases outside gene matches: 0. CDR1 is SQVTM and CDR2 is ANQGSEA in the germline V gene. CDR3 in amino acids: CSTGGTDTQYF. The DNA of the CDR3 is TGCAGCACAGGGGGCACAGATACGCAGTATTTT.

This clonotype came up a few times. The rearrangement joins TRBV18 to TRBJ1-2; maybe TRBD1 (5 bases). Germline V gene lookup returns CDR1 KGHSH and CDR2 LQKENI. The CDR3 length is 14 residues. Trimming cost V 2 bases and J 2 bases, with 9 bases left between them. The chain's CDR3 is CASSPAEGNYGYTF. CDR3 sequence (DNA): TGTGCCAGCTCACCAGCAGAGGGGAACTATGGCTACACCTTC.

This clonotype occurred a few times. The chain employs TRBV20-1 and TRBJ2-1; 12 bases fit TRBD2. The CDR3 has 15 amino acids. CDR1 and CDR2 (germline): DFQATT, SNEGSKA (reference sequence). Trimming took 3 bases from V and 8 from J; bases not matched to a gene: 8. This CDR3 reads CSASPSGGAGYEQFF. For the CDR3, the DNA is TGCAGTGCTAGTCCTAGCGGGGGGGCCGGGTATGAGCAGTTCTTC.